These T cell receptor beta chains were read from a single sample in a study of T-cell memory formation after mild COVID-19. Via MiXCR, TCRdb re-called the 5' RACE reads, giving one row per CDR3 protein. This repertoire shows under 250,000 distinct CDR3 sequences, about 10% found once; its top ten account for less than 4%. Sequenced: PBMCs or a T cell subset sorted from them (not recorded which). The receptors stem from a man younger than 35 who had mild COVID-19 (a few samples of this study predate the infection). Cell type and time point are not known. Both conserved end residues are part of each CDR3. Fields, in order: D gene, clone size, V gene, J gene, CDR3 protein, CDR3 DNA. A D gene is named only where the DNA matches it firmly. Expanded clones get a size class; other rows say once, few or many, or leave the size out.

-	-	TRBV9	TRBJ2-3	CASSLSGTSDTQYF	TGTGCCAGCAGCCTATCCGGGACCTCAGATACGCAGTATTTT
-	-	TRBV7-2	TRBJ1-3	CASGGGRDTIYF	TGTGCCAGCGGGGGAGGGCGGGACACCATATATTTT
-	-	TRBV7-9	TRBJ1-5	CASSLGEIGNQPQHF	TGTGCCAGCAGCTTAGGAGAAATAGGCAATCAGCCCCAGCATTTT
-	-	TRBV7-9	TRBJ1-2	CASSVDRDYGYTF	TGTGCCAGCAGCGTTGACAGAGACTATGGCTACACCTTC
-	few	TRBV7-7	TRBJ2-3	CASSLGGDSTDTQYF	TGTGCCAGCAGCTTAGGGGGGGACTCCACAGATACGCAGTATTTT
TRBD1	many	TRBV15	TRBJ2-5	CATSKRTGGAETQYF	TGTGCCACCAGCAAGAGGACAGGGGGCGCAGAGACCCAGTACTTC
-	-	TRBV5-1	TRBJ2-1	CASSIDRRSSYNEQFF	TGCGCCAGCAGCATCGACAGACGGAGCTCCTACAATGAGCAGTTCTTC
-	few	TRBV7-2	TRBJ2-7	CASSLGGQTLYEQYF	TGTGCCAGCAGCTTAGGAGGTCAGACACTCTACGAGCAGTACTTC
TRBD1	many	TRBV6-4	TRBJ2-5	CASSDGTGGRETQYF	TGTGCCAGCAGTGATGGGACAGGGGGCCGAGAGACCCAGTACTTC
-	few	TRBV2	TRBJ2-3	CASRGPGTDTQYF	TGTGCCAGCCGGGGGCCGGGGACAGATACGCAGTATTTT
-	many	TRBV7-9	TRBJ2-4	CASSPRPDGDIQYF	TGTGCCAGCAGCCCACGCCCCGATGGGGACATTCAGTACTTC
-	-	TRBV6-1	TRBJ1-3	CASNLGTGIWNTIYF	TGTGCCAGCAATCTTGGGACGGGGATCTGGAACACCATATATTTT
-	-	TRBV20-1	TRBJ2-1	CSARFQPSVYNEQFF	TGCAGTGCTAGGTTCCAGCCATCCGTCTACAATGAGCAGTTCTTC
-	few	TRBV19	TRBJ2-5	CASSIGGHLSGTQYF	TGTGCCAGTAGTATAGGAGGCCACCTCTCAGGGACCCAGTACTTC
-	few	TRBV7-2	TRBJ1-1	CASSFRLGAGTEAFF	TGTGCCAGCAGCTTTAGGCTGGGGGCTGGGACTGAAGCTTTCTTT
TRBD1	-	TRBV7-2	TRBJ1-5	CASSLAYQGAGQPQHF	TGTGCCAGCAGCTTAGCATATCAGGGGGCTGGTCAGCCCCAGCATTTT
-	few	TRBV4-2	TRBJ1-2	CASSQGGEVGPPGYTF	TGTGCCAGCAGCCAAGGAGGGGAGGTAGGTCCCCCCGGCTACACCTTC
-	-	TRBV5-1	TRBJ2-3	CASRQGLGTDTQYF	TGCGCCAGCCGCCAGGGATTGGGCACAGATACGCAGTATTTT
-	-	TRBV6-2/TRBV6-3	TRBJ2-1	CASSYYRLSSYNEQFF	TGTGCCAGCAGTTACTATAGGCTAAGCTCCTACAATGAGCAGTTCTTC
TRBD1	many	TRBV12-3/TRBV12-4	TRBJ1-1	CASRGGYTEAFF	TGTGCCAGCAGAGGGGGCTACACTGAAGCTTTCTTT
-	-	TRBV6-5	TRBJ1-1	CASSYDSHTEAFF	TGTGCCAGCAGTTACGACAGTCACACTGAAGCTTTCTTT
-	-	TRBV10-2	TRBJ1-1	CASNRRGAEAFF	TGCGCCAGCAACCGGAGGGGGGCTGAAGCTTTCTTT
-	few	TRBV20-1	TRBJ1-1	CSARMIQGYTEAFF	TGCAGTGCTAGGATGATCCAGGGGTACACTGAAGCTTTCTTT
-	few	TRBV20-1	TRBJ2-3	CSARDGGRSDTQYF	TGCAGTGCTAGAGATGGGGGCCGGTCAGATACGCAGTATTTT
-	few	TRBV5-1	TRBJ2-5	CASSIGPTAETQYF	TGCGCCAGCAGCATAGGTCCTACCGCGGAGACCCAGTACTTC
-	-	TRBV12-3/TRBV12-4	TRBJ2-7	CASGVIPQSGEQYF	TGTGCCAGCGGCGTAATCCCTCAATCTGGCGAGCAGTACTTC
TRBD1	many	TRBV5-1	TRBJ1-4	CASSVVPPGQEQHEKLFF	TGCGCCAGCAGCGTTGTTCCTCCGGGACAGGAGCAACATGAAAAACTGTTTTTT
-	-	TRBV20-1	TRBJ1-6	CSARRQPTSYNSPLHF	TGCAGTGCTAGACGCCAGCCTACCTCCTATAATTCACCCCTCCACTTT
-	-	TRBV6-2/TRBV6-3	TRBJ1-1	CASTRERNTEAFF	TGTGCCAGCACCAGGGAGCGGAACACTGAAGCTTTCTTT
-	few	TRBV7-9	TRBJ2-4	CASSLGAARNIQYF	TGTGCCAGCAGCTTAGGGGCGGCGCGAAACATTCAGTACTTC
-	-	TRBV7-3	TRBJ2-2	CARSPLGTVTGELFF	TGTGCCAGAAGCCCCCTGGGGACTGTTACCGGGGAGCTGTTTTTT